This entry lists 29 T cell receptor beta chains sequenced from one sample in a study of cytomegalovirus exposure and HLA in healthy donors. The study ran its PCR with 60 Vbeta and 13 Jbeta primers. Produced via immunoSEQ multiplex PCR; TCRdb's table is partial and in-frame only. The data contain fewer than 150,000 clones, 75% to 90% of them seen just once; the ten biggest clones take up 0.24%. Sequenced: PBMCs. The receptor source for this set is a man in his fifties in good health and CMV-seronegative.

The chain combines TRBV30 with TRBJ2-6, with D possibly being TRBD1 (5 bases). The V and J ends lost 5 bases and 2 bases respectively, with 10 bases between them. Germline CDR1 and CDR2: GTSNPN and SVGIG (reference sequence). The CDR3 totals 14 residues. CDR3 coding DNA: TGTGCCTGGTGCCAGGGTACTGGGGCCAACGTCCTGACTTTC. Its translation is CAWCQGTGANVLTF.

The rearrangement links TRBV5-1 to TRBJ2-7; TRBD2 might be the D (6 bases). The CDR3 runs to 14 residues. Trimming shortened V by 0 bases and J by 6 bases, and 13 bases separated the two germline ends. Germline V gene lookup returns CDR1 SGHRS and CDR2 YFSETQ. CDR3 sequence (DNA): TGCGCCAGCAGCTTGGCCGCAGGAGGGAGCGAGCAGTACTTC. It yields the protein CASSLAAGGSEQYF. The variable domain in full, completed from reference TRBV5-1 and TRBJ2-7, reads KAGVTQTPRYLIKTRGQQVTLSCSPISGHRSVSWYQQTPGQGLQFLFEYFSETQRNKGNFPGRFSGRQFSNSRSEMNVSTLELGDSALYLCASSLAAGGSEQYFGPGTRLTVT.

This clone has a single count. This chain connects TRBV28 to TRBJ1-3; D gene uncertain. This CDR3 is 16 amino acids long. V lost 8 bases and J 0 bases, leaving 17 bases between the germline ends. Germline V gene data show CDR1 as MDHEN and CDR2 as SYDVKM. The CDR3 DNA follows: TGTGCCAGCTCTATACCGGGATCTCGCTCTGGAAACACCATATATTTT. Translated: CASSIPGSRSGNTIYF.

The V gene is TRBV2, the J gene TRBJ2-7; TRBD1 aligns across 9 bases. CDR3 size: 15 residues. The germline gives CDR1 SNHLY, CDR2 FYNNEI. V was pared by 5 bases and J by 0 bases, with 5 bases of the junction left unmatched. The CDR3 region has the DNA TGTGCCAGCAGTTGGACAGGGGAGAGCTCCTACGAGCAGTACTTC. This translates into CASSWTGESSYEQYF.

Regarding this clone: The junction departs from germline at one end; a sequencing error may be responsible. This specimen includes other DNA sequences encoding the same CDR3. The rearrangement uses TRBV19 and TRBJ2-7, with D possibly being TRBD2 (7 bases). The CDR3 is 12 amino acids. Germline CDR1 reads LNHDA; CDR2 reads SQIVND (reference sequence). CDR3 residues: CASNQGGGEQYF. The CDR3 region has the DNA TGCGCCAGTAACCAGGGAGGGGGCGAGCAGTACTTC. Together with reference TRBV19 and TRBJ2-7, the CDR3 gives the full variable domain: DGGITQSPKYLFRKEGQNVTLSCEQNLNHDAMYWYRQDPGQGLRLIYYSQIVNDFQKGDIAEGYSVSREKKESFPLTVTSAQKNPTAFYLCASNQGGGEQYFGPGTRLTVT.

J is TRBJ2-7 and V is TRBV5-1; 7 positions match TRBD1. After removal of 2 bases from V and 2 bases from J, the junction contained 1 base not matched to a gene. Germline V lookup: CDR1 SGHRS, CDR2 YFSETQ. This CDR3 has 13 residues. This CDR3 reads CASSLTGAYEQYF. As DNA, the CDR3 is TGCGCCAGCAGCTTAACAGGGGCCTACGAGCAGTACTTC.

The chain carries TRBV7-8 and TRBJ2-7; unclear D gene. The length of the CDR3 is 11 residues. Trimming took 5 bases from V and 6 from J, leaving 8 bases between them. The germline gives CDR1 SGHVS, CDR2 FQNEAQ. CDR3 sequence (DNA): TGTGCCAGCAGCATGTACTTCGAGCAGTACTTC. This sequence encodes CASSMYFEQYF.

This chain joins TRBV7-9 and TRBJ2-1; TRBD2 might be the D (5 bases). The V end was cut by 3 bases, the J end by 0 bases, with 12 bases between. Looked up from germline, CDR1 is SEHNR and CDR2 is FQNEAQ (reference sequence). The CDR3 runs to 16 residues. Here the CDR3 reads CASSLASLGSYNEQFF. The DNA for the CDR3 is TGTGCCAGCAGCTTGGCCTCACTAGGCTCCTACAATGAGCAGTTCTTC. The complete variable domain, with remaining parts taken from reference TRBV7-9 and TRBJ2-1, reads DTGVSQNPRHKITKRGQNVTFRCDPISEHNRLYWYRQTLGQGPEFLTYFQNEAQLEKSRLLSDRFSAERPKGSFSTLEIQRTEQGDSAMYLCASSLASLGSYNEQFFGPGTRLTVL.

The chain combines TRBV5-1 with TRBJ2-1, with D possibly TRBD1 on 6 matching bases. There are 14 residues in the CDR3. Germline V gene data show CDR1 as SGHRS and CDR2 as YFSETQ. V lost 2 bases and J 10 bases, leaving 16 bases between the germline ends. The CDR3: CASSLSPNRDEQFF. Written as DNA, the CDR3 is TGCGCCAGCAGCTTAAGCCCCAACAGGGACGAGCAGTTCTTC.

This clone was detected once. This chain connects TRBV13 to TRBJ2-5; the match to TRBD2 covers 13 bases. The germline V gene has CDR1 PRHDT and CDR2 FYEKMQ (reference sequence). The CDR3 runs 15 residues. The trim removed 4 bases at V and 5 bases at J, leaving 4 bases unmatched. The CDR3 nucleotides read TGTGCCAGCAGCTCAACTAGCGGGGGGGCTGAGACCCAGTACTTC. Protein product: CASSSTSGGAETQYF.

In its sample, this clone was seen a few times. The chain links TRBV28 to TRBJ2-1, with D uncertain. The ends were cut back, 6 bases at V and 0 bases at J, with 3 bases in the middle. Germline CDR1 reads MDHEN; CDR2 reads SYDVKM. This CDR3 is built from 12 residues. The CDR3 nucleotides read TGTGCCAGCAGCCTCTCCTACAATGAGCAGTTCTTC. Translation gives CASSLSYNEQFF.

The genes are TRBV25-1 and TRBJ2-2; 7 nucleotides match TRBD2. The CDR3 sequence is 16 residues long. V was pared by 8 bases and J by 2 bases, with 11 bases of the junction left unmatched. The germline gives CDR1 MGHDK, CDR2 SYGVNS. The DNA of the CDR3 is TGTGCCAGCCCCGGGACTACGAGCTCTAACACCGGGGAGCTGTTTTTT. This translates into CASPGTTSSNTGELFF.

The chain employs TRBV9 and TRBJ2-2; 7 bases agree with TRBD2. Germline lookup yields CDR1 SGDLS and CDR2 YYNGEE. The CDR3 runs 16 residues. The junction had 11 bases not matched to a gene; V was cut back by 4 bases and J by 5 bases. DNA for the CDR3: TGTGCCAGCAGCTATCACCGGGACTACTTAACCGGGGAGCTGTTTTTT. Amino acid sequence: CASSYHRDYLTGELFF.

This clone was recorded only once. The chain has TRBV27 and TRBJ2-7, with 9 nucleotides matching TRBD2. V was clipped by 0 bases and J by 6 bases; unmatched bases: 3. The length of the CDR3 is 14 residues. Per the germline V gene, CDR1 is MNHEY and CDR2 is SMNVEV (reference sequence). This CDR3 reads CASSLSRGGSEQYF. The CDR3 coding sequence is TGTGCCAGCAGTTTATCGCGGGGGGGAAGCGAGCAGTACTTC.

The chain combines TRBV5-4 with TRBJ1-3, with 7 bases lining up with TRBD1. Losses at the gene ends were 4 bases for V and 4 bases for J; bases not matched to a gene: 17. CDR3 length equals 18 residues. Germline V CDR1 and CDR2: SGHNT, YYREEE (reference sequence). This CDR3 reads CASSPGGLQGFQGNTIYF. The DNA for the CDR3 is TGTGCCAGCAGCCCCGGGGGTCTACAGGGGTTTCAGGGAAACACCATATATTTT.

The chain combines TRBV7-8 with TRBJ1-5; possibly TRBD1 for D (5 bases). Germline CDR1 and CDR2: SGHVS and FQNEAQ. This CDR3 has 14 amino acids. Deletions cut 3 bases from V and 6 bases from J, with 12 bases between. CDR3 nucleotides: TGTGCCAGCAGCTTTGACAGAGAAGGTCAGCCCCAGCATTTT. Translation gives CASSFDREGQPQHF.

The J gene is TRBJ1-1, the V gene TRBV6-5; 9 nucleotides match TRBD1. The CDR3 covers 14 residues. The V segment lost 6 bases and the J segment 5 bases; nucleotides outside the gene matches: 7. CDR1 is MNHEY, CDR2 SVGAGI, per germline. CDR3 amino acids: CASSYPGQGTEAFF. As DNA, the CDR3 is TGTGCCAGCAGCTATCCGGGACAGGGAACTGAAGCTTTCTTT.

The CDR3 region is CASSLDRGFYEQYF. CDR3 sequence (DNA): TGTGCCAGCAGCTTAGACAGGGGTTTCTACGAGCAGTACTTC. V is TRBV7-8 and J is TRBJ2-7, with 7 positions matching TRBD1. CDR1 and CDR2 (germline): SGHVS, FQNEAQ. V dropped 1 base and J dropped 3; count of bases not matched to a gene: 3. There are 14 residues in the CDR3.

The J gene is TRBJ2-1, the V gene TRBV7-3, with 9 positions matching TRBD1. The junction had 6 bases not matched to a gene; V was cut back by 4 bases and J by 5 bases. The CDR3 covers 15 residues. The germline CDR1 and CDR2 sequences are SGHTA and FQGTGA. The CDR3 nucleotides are TGTGCCAGCAGCTCACCGGGACAGGGCAACAATGAGCAGTTCTTC. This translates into CASSSPGQGNNEQFF.

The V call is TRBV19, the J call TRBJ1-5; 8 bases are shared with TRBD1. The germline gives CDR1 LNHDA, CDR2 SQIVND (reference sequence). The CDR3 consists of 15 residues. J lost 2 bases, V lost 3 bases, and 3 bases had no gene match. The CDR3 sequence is CASSMTGAGNQPQHF. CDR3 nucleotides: TGTGCCAGTAGTATGACAGGGGCGGGCAATCAGCCCCAGCATTTT. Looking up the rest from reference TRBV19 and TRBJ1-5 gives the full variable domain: DGGITQSPKYLFRKEGQNVTLSCEQNLNHDAMYWYRQDPGQGLRLIYYSQIVNDFQKGDIAEGYSVSREKKESFPLTVTSAQKNPTAFYLCASSMTGAGNQPQHFGDGTRLSIL.

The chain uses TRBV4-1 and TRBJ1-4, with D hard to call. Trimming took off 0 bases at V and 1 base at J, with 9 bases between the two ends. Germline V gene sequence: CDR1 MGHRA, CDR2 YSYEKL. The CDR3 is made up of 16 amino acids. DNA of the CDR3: TGCGCCAGCAGCCAAGATGTGGCAGTAACTAATGAAAAACTGTTTTTT. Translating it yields CASSQDVAVTNEKLFF.

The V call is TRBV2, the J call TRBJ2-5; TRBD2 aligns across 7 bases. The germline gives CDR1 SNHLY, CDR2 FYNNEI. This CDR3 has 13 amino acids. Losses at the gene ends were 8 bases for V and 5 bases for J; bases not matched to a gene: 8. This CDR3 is CASWTSGFETQYF. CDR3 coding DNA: TGTGCCAGCTGGACTAGTGGCTTCGAGACCCAGTACTTC.

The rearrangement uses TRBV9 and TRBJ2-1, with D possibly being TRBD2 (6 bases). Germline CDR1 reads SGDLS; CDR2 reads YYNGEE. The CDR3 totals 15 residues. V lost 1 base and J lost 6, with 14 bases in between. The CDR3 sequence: CASSVLSGGGNEQFF. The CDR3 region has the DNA TGTGCCAGCAGCGTACTTAGCGGTGGGGGCAATGAGCAGTTCTTC.

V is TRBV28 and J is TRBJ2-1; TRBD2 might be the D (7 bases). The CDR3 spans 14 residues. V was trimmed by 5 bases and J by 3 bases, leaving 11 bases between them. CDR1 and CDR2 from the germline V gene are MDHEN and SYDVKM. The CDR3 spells CASSGGARYNEQFF. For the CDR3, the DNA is TGTGCCAGCAGTGGGGGGGCCCGCTACAATGAGCAGTTCTTC.

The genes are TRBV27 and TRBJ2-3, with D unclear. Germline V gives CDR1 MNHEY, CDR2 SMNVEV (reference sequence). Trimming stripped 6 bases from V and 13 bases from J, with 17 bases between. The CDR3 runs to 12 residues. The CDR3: CASRTGLWVEYF. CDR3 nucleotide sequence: TGTGCCAGCAGGACTGGGTTGTGGGTGGAGTATTTT.

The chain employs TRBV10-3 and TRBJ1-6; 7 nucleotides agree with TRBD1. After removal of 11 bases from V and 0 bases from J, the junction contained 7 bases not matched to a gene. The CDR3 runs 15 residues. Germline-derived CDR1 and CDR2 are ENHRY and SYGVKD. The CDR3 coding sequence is TGTGCCGCCGGGGACAGTGGCTCCTATAATTCACCCCTCCACTTT. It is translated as CAAGDSGSYNSPLHF.

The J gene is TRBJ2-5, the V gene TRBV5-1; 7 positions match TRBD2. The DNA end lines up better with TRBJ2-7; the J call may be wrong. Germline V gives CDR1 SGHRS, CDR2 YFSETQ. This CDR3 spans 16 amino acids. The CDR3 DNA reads TGCGCCAGCAGCCCAAACCAGGGCGGGAGAACCTACGAGCAGTACTTC. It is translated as CASSPNQGGRTYEQYF.

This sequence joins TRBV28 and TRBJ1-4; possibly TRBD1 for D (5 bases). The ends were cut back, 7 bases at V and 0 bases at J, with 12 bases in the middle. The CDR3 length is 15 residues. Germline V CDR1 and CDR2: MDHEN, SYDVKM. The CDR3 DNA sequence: TGTGCCAGCAAGCAGGGCGCAGCAACTAATGAAAAACTGTTTTTT. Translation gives CASKQGAATNEKLFF.

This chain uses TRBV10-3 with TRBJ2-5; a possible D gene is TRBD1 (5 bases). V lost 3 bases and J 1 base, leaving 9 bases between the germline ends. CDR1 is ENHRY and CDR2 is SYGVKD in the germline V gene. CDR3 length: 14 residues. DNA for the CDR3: TGTGCCATCAGTGAACTACAGGTCCAAGAGACCCAGTACTTC. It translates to CAISELQVQETQYF.